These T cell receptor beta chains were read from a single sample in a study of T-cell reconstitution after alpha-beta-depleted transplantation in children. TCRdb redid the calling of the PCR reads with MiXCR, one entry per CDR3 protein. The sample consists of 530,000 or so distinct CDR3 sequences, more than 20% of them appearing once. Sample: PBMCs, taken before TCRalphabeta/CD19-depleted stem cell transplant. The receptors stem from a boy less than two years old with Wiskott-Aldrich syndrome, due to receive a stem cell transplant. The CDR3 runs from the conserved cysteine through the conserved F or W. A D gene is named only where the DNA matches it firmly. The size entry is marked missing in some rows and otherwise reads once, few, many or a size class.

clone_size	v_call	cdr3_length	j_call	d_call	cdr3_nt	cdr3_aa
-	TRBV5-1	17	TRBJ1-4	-	TGCGCCAGCAGTGACCAGGAAAAAGACCTTACTAATGAAAAACTGTTTTTT	CASSDQEKDLTNEKLFF
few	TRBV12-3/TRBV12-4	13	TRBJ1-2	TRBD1	TGTGCCAGCAGGGGACAGCCCTTTTCTGGCTACACCTTC	CASRGQPFSGYTF
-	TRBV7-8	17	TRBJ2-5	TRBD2	TGTGCCAGCAGTCACGGGCACTCGGGAGGCCTCCAAGAGACCCAGTACTTC	CASSHGHSGGLQETQYF
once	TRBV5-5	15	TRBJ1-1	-	TGTGCCAGCAGTCCACGCCGGGCAGGGAACACTGAAGCTTTCTTT	CASSPRRAGNTEAFF
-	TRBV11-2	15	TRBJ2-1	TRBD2	TGTGCCAGCAGCTTATTGGTTAGCGGGAGTGATGAGCAGTTCTTC	CASSLLVSGSDEQFF
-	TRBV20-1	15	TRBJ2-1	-	TGCAGTGCTAGGCAGGGGCGGCTGTCCTACAATGAGCAGTTCTTC	CSARQGRLSYNEQFF
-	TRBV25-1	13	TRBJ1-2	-	TGTGCCAGCAGTGTCGCGATGACTGATGGCTACACCTTC	CASSVAMTDGYTF
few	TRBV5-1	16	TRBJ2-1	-	TGCGCCAGCAGCATTAGGGGGGACAACTCCTACAATGAGCAGTTCTTC	CASSIRGDNSYNEQFF
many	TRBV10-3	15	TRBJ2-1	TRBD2	TGTGCCATCAGTGAGGGTGGTAGCGGGAGAAATGAGCAGTTCTTC	CAISEGGSGRNEQFF
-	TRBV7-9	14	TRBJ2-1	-	TGTGCCAGCAGCTTAGAACTAGTCTACAATGAGCAGTTCTTC	CASSLELVYNEQFF
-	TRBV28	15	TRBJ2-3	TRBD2	TGTGCCAGCAGTAAGAGACTAGCGGGGGCAGATACGCAGTATTTT	CASSKRLAGADTQYF
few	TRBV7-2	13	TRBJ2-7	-	TGTGCCAGCAGCTTATGGAGCGACTACGAGCAGTACTTC	CASSLWSDYEQYF
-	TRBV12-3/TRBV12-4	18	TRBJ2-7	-	TGTGCCATCTGTTTCTTCTTAGGAGGGCGGGGAAGCTCCTACGAGCAGTACTTC	CAICFFLGGRGSSYEQYF
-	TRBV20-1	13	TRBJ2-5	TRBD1	TGCAGTGTGTTCGGGACAGCGCAAGAGACCCAGTACTTC	CSVFGTAQETQYF
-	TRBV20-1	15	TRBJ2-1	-	TGCAGTGCTAGAGAAACGATAGTAACCTACAATGAGCAGTTCTTC	CSARETIVTYNEQFF
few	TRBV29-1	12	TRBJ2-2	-	TGCAGCGCTACAGGGTTGACCGGGGAGCTGTTTTTT	CSATGLTGELFF
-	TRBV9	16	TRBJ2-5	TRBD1	TGTGCCAGCAGCGTAGGTACAGGGGCCTTCCAAGAGACCCAGTACTTC	CASSVGTGAFQETQYF
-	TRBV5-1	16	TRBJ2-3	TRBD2	TGCGCCAGCAGCCGATCCGGACTAGCGGGAGTTGATACGCAGTATTTT	CASSRSGLAGVDTQYF
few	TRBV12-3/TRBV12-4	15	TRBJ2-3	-	TGTGCCAGCAGGCACGGGACTCCTAGCACAGATACGCAGTATTTT	CASRHGTPSTDTQYF
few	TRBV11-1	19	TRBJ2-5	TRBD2	TGTGCCAGCAGCTTAACGGCAAGACTAGCGGGAGATAGGGGGGAGACCCAGTACTTC	CASSLTARLAGDRGETQYF
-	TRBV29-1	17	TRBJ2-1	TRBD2	TGCAGCGTTGAGGCCCGCAGATTAGCGGGAGATGTCTATGAGCAGTTCTTC	CSVEARRLAGDVYEQFF
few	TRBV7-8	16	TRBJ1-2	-	TGTGCCAGCAGCCCCCTTCCTGTTTTGTTGGGCTATGGCTACACCTTC	CASSPLPVLLGYGYTF
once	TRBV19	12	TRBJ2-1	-	TGTGCCAGTAGTATGCCCTACAATGAGCAGTTCTTC	CASSMPYNEQFF
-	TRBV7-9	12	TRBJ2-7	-	TGTGCCAGCAGCAAACGTACGGGGGAGCAGTACTTC	CASSKRTGEQYF
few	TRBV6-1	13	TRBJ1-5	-	TGTGCCAGCAAGGGGGGGCTTCGTCAGCCCCAGCATTTT	CASKGGLRQPQHF
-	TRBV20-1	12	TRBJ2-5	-	TGCAGTGCTAGCACCAATCAAGAGACCCAGTACTTC	CSASTNQETQYF
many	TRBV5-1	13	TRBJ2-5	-	TGCGCCAGCAGCTCACAGGGTCAAGAGACCCAGTACTTC	CASSSQGQETQYF
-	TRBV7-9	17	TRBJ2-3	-	TGTGCCAGCAGCTATGGAATAGCGGACCTCCTCACAGATACGCAGTATTTT	CASSYGIADLLTDTQYF
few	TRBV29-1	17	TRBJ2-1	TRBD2	TGCAGCGTTACTGAGACTAGCGCGACTAAATCCTACAATGAGCAGTTCTTC	CSVTETSATKSYNEQFF
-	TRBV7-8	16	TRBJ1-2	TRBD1	TGTGCCAGCAGCTTAGCGCCCCCAGGGGGCTCGAGGGGCTACACCTTC	CASSLAPPGGSRGYTF
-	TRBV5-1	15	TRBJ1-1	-	TGCGCCAGCAGACTCAGTGTTGGGATGAACACTGAAGCTTTCTTT	CASRLSVGMNTEAFF
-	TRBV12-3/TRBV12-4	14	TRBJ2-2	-	TGTGCCAGCAGTTTGTGGGGGTCGATCGGGGAGCTGTTTTTT	CASSLWGSIGELFF
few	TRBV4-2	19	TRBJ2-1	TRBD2	TGTGCCAGCAGCCCCTTGGGACGAGCGGGAGGGCCCAGCAGCAATGAGCAGTTCTTC	CASSPLGRAGGPSSNEQFF
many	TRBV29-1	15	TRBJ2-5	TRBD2	TGCAGCGCTACTCCGCGGGAGATCTTCCAAGAGACCCAGTACTTC	CSATPREIFQETQYF
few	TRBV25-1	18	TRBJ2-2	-	TGTGCCAGCAGTGATCATCTTCGGGAGCCCGCGAACACCGGGGAGCTGTTTTTT	CASSDHLREPANTGELFF
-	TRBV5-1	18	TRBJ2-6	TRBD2	TGCGCCAGCAGCTTGACTAGCGGGTTCCCCTCTGGGGCCAACGTCCTGACTTTC	CASSLTSGFPSGANVLTF
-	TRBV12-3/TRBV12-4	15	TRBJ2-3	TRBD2	TGTGCCAGCAGTTTACAGGGCGGGAGTAAAGATACGCAGTATTTT	CASSLQGGSKDTQYF
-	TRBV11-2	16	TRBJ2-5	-	TGTGCCAGCACTAAAGAGCGGGAAGGGGGTAGAGAGACCCAGTACTTC	CASTKEREGGRETQYF
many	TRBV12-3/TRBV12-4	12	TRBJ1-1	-	TGTGCCAGCAGTTCGGCGAACACTGAAGCTTTCTTT	CASSSANTEAFF
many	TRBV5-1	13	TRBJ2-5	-	TGCGCCAGCAGCTTGAGGGGGCAAGAGACCCAGTACTTC	CASSLRGQETQYF
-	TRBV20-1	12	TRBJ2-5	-	TGCAGTGCTTTTTCAGGGCTGGAGACCCAGTACTTC	CSAFSGLETQYF
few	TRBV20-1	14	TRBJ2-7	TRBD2	TGCAGTGCTAGAGTAAGCGGGAGGACCTACGAGCAGTACTTC	CSARVSGRTYEQYF
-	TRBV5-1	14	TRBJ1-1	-	TGCGCCAGCAGCTCAGGGACCATGAACACTGAAGCTTTCTTT	CASSSGTMNTEAFF
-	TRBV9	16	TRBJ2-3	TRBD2	TGTGCCAGCAGCGTAGCCGGCGGGAGCCCCACAGATACGCAGTATTTT	CASSVAGGSPTDTQYF
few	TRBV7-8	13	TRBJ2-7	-	TGTGCCAGCAGCCGCGCACTAGCTACCGAGCAGTACTTC	CASSRALATEQYF
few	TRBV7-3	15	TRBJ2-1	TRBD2	TGTGCCAGCAGCCGGGGGCTAGCGGGAGTGGGTGAGCAGTTCTTC	CASSRGLAGVGEQFF
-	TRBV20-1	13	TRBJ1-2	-	TGCAGTGCTAGCCCCAGGGGAAGTTTTGGCTACACCTTC	CSASPRGSFGYTF
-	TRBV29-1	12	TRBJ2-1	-	TGCAGCGTTGGAGGGGCTACAAATGAGCAGTTCTTC	CSVGGATNEQFF
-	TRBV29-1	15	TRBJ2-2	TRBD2	TGCAGCGCCAGAACCGGGACTACCAACACCGGGGAGCTGTTTTTT	CSARTGTTNTGELFF
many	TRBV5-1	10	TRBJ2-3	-	TGCGCCAGCATGGGAGATACGCAGTATTTT	CASMGDTQYF
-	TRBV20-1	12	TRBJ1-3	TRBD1	TGCAGTGGACAGGGGCCTGGAAACACCATATATTTT	CSGQGPGNTIYF
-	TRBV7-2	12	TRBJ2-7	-	TGTGCCAGCAGCTTAGCGAGCGTAGAGCAGTACTTC	CASSLASVEQYF
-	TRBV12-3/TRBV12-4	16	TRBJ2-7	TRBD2	TGTGCCAGCAGTCCTAATGGGCTAGCGGGACCCTACGAGCAGTACTTC	CASSPNGLAGPYEQYF
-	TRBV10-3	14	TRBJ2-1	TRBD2	TGTGCCACCGGGACTAGCGGGAGCGGAAATGAGCAGTTCTTC	CATGTSGSGNEQFF
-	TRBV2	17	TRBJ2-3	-	TGTGCCAGCAGCGGAGATAAGTACAGGAGGCAGACGGATACGCAGTATTTT	CASSGDKYRRQTDTQYF
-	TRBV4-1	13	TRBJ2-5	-	TGCGCCAGCAGCCAAGTCAGGGCGCAGACCCAGTACTTC	CASSQVRAQTQYF
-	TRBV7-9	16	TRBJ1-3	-	TGTGCCAGCAGCTTAGTTCGGGCAGTCTCTGGAAACACCATATATTTT	CASSLVRAVSGNTIYF